The clone carrying this TCR beta chain occurred a few times. Its antigen is currently unknown. Germline and junction disagree at one end, which may indicate a read error. The CDR3 runs to 17 residues. CDR1 LNHDA and CDR2 SQIVND come from the germline V gene (reference sequence). The data originate from a study of cytomegalovirus exposure and HLA in healthy donors. Findings and limits, study-wide: Reports credit the classifier with highly specific, highly sensitive diagnosis of cytomegalovirus status.

The PCR used 60 Vbeta and 13 Jbeta primers. Measured with immunoSEQ multiplex PCR; TCRdb has only the in-frame clones, and not every one. The sample includes 95,000 to 120,000 clones, about 68% of them seen just once. Sequencing used PBMCs. The sequence was obtained from a woman aged 40 to 49 in good health and CMV-seropositive. The rearrangement joins TRBV19 to TRBJ1-3; tentatively, D is TRBD1 (5 bases). CDR3 sequence reads: CASSIVDSYRSGNTIHF. The CDR3 DNA reads TGTGCCAGTAGTATAGTCGACAGCTATCGATCTGGAAACACCATACATTTT.